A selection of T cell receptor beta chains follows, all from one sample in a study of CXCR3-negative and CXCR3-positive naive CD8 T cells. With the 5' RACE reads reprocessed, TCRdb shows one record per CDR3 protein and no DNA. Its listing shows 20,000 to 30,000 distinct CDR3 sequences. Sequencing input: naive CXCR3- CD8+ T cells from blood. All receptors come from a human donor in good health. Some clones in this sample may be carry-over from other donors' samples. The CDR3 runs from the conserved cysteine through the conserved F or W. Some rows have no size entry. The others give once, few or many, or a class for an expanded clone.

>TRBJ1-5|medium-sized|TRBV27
CASSLRGGGNQPQHF
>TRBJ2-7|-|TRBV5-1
CASSPGTGNYEQYF
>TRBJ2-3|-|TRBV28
CASRPTAGGGKDTQYF
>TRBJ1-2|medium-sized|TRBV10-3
CAISGEGDGYTF
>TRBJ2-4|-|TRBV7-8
CASSLTGDRGTGGFIQYF
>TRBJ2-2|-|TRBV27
CASSLAGGELFF
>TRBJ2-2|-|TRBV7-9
CASRSGTRNTGELFF
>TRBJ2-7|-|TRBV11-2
CASSRTGGFLDEQYF
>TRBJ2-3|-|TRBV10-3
CAISQDAGTDTQYF
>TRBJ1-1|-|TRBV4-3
CASSQAWQGRTEAFF
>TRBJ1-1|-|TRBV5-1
CASSRGPQGAEEAFF
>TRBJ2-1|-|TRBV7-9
CASSEPLMPVGINGQFF
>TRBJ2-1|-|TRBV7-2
CASSSREYNEQFF
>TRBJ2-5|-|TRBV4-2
CASSQAGGASKETQYF
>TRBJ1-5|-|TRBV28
CASSPLGGGQPQHF
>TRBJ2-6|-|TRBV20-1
CSARDHVPGYSGANVLTF
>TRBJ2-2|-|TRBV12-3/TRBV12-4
CASSFYTSDTGELFF
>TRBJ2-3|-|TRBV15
CATSRLAGGQSDTQYF
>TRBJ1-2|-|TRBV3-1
CASSPTGQGFYGYTF
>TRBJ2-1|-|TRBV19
CASSLTGTGVNEQFF
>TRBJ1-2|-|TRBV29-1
CSVGRGQGMANYGYTF
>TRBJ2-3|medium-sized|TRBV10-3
CAISGSGGSTDTQYF
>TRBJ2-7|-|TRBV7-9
CASSFYNRDYEQYF
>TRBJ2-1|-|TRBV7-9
CASSSQGNEQFF
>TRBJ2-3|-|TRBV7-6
CASSLSGPDTQYF
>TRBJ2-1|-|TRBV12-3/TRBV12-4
CASTMGEGGVYNEQFF
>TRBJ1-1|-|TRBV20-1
CSGGGVDEAIF
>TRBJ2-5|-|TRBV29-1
CSVVILAGMIQETQYF
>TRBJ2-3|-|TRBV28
CASSPITDTQYF
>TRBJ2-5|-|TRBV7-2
CASSLGTKETQYF
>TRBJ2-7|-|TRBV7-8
CASSQTGTAYEQYF
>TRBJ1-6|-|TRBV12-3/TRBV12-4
CASSDTGGGPWNSPLHF
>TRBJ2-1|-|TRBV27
CASSLGRQNEQFF
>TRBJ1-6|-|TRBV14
CASSQVGDTYNSPLHF
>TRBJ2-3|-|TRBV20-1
CSARDPDSQTSVTDTQYF
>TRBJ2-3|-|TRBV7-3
CASSSDGSTDTQYF
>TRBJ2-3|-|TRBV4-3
CASSQDFGGGADTQYF
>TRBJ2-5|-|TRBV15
CATSSDRTQETQYF
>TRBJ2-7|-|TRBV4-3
CASSQDRGRTYEQYF
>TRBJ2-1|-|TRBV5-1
CASSPDRGYYNEQFF
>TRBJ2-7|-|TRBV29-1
CSVELGVRRGSEQYF
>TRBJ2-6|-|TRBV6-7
CASSYSGSGANVLTF
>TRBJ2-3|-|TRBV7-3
CASSMSTDTQYF
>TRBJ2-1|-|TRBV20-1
CSANQLAGGSGEQFF
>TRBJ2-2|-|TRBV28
CASSFSGSTNTGELFF
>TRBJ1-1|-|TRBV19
CASSAWTGNTEAFF
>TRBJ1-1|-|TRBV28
CASYKWGDTEAFF
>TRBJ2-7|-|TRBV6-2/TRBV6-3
CASSSASGRAYEQYF
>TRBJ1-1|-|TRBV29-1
CSADPYIQRGMGPHFMNTEAFF
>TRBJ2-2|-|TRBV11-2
CASSLDRAGNTGELFF
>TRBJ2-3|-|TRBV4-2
CASSQGSAGRTDTQYF
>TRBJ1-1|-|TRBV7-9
CASSPRTGGGSEAFF
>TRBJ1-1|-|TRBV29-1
CSVPWGDTEAFF